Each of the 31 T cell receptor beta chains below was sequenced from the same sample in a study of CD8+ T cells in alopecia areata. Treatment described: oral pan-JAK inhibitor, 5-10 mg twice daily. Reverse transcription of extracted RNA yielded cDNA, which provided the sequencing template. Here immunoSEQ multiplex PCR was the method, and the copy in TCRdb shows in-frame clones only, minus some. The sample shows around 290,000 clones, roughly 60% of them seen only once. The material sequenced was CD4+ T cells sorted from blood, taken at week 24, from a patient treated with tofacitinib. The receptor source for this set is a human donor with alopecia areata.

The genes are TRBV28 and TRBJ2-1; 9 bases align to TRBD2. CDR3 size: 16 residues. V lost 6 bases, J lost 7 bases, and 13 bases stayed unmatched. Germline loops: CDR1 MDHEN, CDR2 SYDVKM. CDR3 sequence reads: CASSLITGTSLNEQFF. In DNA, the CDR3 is TGTGCCAGCAGCCTGATTACGGGGACTAGCCTGAATGAGCAGTTCTTC.

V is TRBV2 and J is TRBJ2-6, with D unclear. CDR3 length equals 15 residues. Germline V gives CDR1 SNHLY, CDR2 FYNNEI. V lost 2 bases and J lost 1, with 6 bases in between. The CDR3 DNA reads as TGTGCCAGCAGTGAAATCCGATCTGGGGCCAACGTCCTGACTTTC. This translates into CASSEIRSGANVLTF. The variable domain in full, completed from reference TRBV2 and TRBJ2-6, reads EPEVTQTPSHQVTQMGQEVILRCVPISNHLYFYWYRQILGQKVEFLVSFYNNEISEKSEIFDDQFSVERPDGSNFTLKIRSTKLEDSAMYFCASSEIRSGANVLTFGAGSRLTVL.

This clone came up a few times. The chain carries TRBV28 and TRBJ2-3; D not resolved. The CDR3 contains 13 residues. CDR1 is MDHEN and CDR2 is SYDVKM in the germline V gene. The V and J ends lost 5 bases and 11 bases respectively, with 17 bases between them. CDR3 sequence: CASSPSPGWKQYF. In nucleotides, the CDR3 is TGTGCCAGCAGTCCATCTCCAGGATGGAAGCAGTATTTT.

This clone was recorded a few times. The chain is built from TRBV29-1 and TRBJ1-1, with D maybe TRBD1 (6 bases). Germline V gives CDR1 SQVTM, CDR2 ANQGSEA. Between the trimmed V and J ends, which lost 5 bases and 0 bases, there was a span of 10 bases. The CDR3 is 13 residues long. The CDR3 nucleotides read TGCAGCGTTTCCCGGGACATGAACACTGAAGCTTTCTTT. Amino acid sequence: CSVSRDMNTEAFF. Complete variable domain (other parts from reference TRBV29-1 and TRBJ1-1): SAVISQKPSRDICQRGTSLTIQCQVDSQVTMMFWYRQQPGQSLTLIATANQGSEATYESGFVIDKFPISRPNLTFSTLTVSNMSPEDSSIYLCSVSRDMNTEAFFGQGTRLTVV.

Here the CDR3 DNA reads TGTGCCTGGAGTGTGGGTACTAGCGGGGGCCCAGGGGAGACCCAGTACTTC. This sequence encodes CAWSVGTSGGPGETQYF. This chain connects TRBV30 to TRBJ2-5, with TRBD2 matching 11 bases. The V gene end was trimmed by 0 bases and the J gene end by 5 bases; junction bases not matched to a gene: 11. The CDR3 length is 17 residues. The germline gives CDR1 GTSNPN, CDR2 SVGIG (reference sequence).

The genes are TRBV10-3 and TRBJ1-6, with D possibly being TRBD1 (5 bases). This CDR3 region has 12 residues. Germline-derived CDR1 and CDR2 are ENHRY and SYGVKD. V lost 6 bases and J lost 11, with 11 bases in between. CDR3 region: CAIRGQNAPLHF. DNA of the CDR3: TGTGCCATCAGGGGGCAAAATGCACCCCTCCACTTT.

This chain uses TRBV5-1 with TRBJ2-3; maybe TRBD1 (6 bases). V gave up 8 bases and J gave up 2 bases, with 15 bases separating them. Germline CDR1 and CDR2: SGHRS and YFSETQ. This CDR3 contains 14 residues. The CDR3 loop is CASRLGANTDTQYF. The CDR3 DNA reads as TGCGCCAGTAGGTTGGGGGCGAACACAGATACGCAGTATTTT.

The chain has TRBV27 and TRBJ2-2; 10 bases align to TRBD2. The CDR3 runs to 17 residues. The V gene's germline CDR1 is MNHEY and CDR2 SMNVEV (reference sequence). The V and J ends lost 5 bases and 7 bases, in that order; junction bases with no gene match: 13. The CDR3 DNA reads TGTGCCAGCAGTCTTCGACTAGCGGGTCGGTATGGCGGGGAGCTGTTTTTT. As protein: CASSLRLAGRYGGELFF.

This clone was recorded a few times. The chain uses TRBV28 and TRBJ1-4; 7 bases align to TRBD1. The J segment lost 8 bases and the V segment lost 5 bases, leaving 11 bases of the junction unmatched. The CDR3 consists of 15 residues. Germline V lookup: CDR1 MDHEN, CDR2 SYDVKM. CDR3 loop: CASSTYRGISEKLFF. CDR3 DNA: TGTGCCAGCAGTACCTACAGGGGTATTTCAGAAAAACTGTTTTTT.

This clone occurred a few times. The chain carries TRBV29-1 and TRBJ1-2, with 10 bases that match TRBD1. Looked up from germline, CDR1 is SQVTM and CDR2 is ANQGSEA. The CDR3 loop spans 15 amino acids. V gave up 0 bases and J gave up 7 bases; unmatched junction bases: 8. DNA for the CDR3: TGCAGCGTTGAAGAAGGACAGGGGGTCCTTGGTGGCTACACCTTC. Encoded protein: CSVEEGQGVLGGYTF.

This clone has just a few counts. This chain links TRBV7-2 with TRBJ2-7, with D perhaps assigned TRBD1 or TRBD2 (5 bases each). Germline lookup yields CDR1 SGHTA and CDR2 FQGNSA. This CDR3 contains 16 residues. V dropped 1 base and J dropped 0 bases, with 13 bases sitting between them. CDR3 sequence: CASSLGYLGVSYEQYF. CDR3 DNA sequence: TGTGCCAGCAGCTTAGGTTATTTGGGGGTCTCCTACGAGCAGTACTTC.

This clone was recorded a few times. This chain's CDR3 is CAWSFNYGYTF. In DNA form, the CDR3 reads TGTGCCTGGAGTTTTAACTATGGCTACACCTTC. The chain recombines TRBV30 with TRBJ1-2; unclear D gene. Germline assignment: CDR1 GTSNPN and CDR2 SVGIG (reference sequence). The CDR3 has 11 residues. V was pared by 2 bases and J by 1 base, with 2 bases between.

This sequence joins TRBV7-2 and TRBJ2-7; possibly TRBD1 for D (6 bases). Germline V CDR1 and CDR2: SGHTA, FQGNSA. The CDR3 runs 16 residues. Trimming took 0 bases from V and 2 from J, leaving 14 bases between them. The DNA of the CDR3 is TGTGCCAGCAGCTTAGCCGACAGGCAACTCGCCTACGAGCAGTACTTC. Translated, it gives CASSLADRQLAYEQYF.

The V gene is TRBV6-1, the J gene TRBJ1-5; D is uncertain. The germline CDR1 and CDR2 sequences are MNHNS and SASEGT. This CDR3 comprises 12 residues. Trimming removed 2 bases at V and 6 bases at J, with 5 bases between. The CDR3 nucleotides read TGTGCCAGCAGTGAACAACGTCAGCCCCAGCATTTT. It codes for CASSEQRQPQHF.

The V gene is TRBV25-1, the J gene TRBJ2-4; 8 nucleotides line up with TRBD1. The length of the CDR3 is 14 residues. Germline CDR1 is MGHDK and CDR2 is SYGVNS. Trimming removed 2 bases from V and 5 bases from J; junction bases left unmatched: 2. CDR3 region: CASSETGGQNIQYF. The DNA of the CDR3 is TGTGCCAGCAGTGAAACAGGGGGGCAAAACATTCAGTACTTC.

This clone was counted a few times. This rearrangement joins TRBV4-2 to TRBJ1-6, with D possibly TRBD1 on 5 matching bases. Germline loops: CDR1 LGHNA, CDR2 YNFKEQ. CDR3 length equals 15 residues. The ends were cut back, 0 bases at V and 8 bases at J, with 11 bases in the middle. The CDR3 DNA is TGTGCCAGCAGCCAAGAGCTAACAGGCGATTCACCCCTCCACTTT. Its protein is CASSQELTGDSPLHF.

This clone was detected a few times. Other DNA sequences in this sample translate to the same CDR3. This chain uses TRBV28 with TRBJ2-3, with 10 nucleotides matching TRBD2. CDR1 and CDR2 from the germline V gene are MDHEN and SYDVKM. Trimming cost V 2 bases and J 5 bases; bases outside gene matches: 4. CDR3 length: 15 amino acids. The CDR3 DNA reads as TGTGCCAGCAGTTTACCTAGCGGGGGACGAGATACGCAGTATTTT. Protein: CASSLPSGGRDTQYF.

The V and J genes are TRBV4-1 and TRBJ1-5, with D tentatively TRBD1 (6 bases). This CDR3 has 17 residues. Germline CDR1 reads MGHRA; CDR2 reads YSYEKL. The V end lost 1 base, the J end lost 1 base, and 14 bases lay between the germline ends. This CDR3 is CASSQGLQGRSNQPQHF. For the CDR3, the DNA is TGCGCCAGCAGCCAAGGATTACAGGGCAGGAGCAATCAGCCCCAGCATTTT.

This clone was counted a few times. The CDR3 loop is CASSFGTSGGGTDTQYF. For the CDR3, the DNA is TGTGCCAGCAGCTTCGGGACTAGCGGGGGAGGGACAGATACGCAGTATTTT. This sequence joins TRBV7-2 and TRBJ2-3; TRBD2 matches at 14 bases. CDR3 size: 17 residues. Germline CDR1 SGHTA, CDR2 FQGNSA. V lost 3 bases to trimming and J lost 3 bases; unmatched junction nucleotides: 5.

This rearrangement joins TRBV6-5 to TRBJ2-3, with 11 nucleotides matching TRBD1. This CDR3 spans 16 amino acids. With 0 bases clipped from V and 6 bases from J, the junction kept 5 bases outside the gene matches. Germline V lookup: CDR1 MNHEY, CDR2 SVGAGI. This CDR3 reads CASSYSGTGGGDTQYF. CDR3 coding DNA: TGTGCCAGCAGTTACTCGGGGACAGGGGGTGGGGATACGCAGTATTTT.

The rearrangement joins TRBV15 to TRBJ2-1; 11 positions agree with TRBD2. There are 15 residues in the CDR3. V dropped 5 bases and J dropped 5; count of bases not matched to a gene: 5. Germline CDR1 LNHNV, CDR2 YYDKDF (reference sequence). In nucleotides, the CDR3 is TGTGCCACCAGCCCTCTAGCGGGGGGCGACAATGAGCAGTTCTTC. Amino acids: CATSPLAGGDNEQFF. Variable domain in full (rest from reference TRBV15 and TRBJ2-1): DAMVIQNPRYQVTQFGKPVTLSCSQTLNHNVMYWYQQKSSQAPKLLFHYYDKDFNNEADTPDNFQSRRPNTSFCFLDIRSPGLGDTAMYLCATSPLAGGDNEQFFGPGTRLTVL.

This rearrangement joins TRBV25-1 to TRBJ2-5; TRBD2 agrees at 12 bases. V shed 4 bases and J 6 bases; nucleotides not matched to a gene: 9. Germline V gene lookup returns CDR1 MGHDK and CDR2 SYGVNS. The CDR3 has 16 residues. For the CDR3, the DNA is TGTGCCAGCAGTGCTGGGGCTAGCGGGGGGGTGAAGACCCAGTACTTC. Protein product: CASSAGASGGVKTQYF.

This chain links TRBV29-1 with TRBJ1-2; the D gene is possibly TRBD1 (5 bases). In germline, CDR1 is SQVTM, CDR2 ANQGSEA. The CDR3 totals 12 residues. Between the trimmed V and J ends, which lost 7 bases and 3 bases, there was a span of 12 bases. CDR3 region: CSGKTDYYGYTF. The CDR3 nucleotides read TGCAGCGGGAAGACAGATTACTATGGCTACACCTTC.

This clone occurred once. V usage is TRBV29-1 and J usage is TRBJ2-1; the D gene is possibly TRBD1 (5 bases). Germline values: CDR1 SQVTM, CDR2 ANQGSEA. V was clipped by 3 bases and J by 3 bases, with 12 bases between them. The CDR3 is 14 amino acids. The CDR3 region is CSVEVAGIYNEQFF. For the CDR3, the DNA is TGCAGCGTTGAGGTGGCAGGGATCTACAATGAGCAGTTCTTC.

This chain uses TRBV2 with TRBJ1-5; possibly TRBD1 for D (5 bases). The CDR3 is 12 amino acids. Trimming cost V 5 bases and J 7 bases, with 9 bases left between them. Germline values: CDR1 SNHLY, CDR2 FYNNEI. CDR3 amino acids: CASSPGLQPQHF. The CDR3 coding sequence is TGTGCCAGCAGTCCGGGACTGCAGCCCCAGCATTTT.

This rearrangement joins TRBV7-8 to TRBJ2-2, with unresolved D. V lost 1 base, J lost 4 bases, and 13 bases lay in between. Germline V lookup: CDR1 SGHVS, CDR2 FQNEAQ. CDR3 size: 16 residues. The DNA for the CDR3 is TGTGCCAGCAGCTTAGTTCAGCTTCAAGGCACCGGGGAGCTGTTTTTT. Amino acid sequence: CASSLVQLQGTGELFF.

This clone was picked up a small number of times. CDR3 loop: CASAVTGGYEQYF. As DNA, the CDR3 is TGTGCCAGCGCTGTGACAGGGGGCTACGAGCAGTACTTC. The chain uses TRBV6-5 and TRBJ2-7; 9 bases fit TRBD1. The germline CDR1 and CDR2 sequences are MNHEY and SVGAGI. Unmatched junction bases numbered 5, after V lost 8 bases and J lost 3 bases. The CDR3 contains 13 residues.

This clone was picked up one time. The CDR3 reads CASSFRLSQRADTQYF. The DNA of the CDR3 is TGTGCCAGCAGCTTCCGCCTTTCCCAACGGGCAGATACGCAGTATTTT. V usage is TRBV7-6 and J usage is TRBJ2-3; no clear D gene. The V gene's germline CDR1 is SGHVS and CDR2 FNYEAQ. The V end was cut by 3 bases, the J end by 4 bases, with 17 bases between. The CDR3 length is 16 residues.

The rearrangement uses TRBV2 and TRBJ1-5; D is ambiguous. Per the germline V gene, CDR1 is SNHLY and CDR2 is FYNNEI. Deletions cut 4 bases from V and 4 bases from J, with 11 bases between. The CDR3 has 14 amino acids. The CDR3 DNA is TGTGCCAGCAGTGCGGTACGGCCTAATCAGCCCCAGCATTTT. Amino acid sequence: CASSAVRPNQPQHF.

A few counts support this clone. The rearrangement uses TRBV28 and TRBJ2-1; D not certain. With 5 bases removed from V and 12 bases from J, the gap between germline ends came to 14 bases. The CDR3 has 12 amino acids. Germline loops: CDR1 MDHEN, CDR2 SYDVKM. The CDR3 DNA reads TGTGCCAGCAGTCTACTGCCATTAGGGCAGTTCTTC. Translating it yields CASSLLPLGQFF.

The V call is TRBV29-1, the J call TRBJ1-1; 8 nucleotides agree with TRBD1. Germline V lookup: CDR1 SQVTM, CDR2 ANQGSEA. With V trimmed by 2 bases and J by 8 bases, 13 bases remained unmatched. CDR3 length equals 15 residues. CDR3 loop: CSVERARTGRGEAFF. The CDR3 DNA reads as TGCAGCGTTGAACGCGCTCGGACAGGGCGGGGGGAAGCTTTCTTT.